This TCR beta chain originates from a study of cytotoxic CD8 clonotypes in ibrutinib-treated CLL. Generated by immunoSEQ multiplex PCR, the TCRdb table keeps only in-frame clones and is missing some. The repertoire holds 110,000 to 150,000 clones, with about 75% as singletons. This CDR3 is 15 amino acids long. V trimming: 6 bases; J trimming: 5 bases; junction bases outside the gene matches: 12. Germline loops: CDR1 MDHEN, CDR2 SYDVKM. This TCR was sampled from a human donor with chronic lymphocytic leukemia. This material consisted of PBMCs, taken after 24 months of ibrutinib treatment. This chain links TRBV28 with TRBJ2-7, with TRBD1 matching 8 bases. The CDR3 is CASSRPQGAVDEQYF. As DNA, the CDR3 is TGTGCCAGCAGCCGCCCCCAGGGGGCCGTAGACGAGCAGTACTTC.